The 8 T cell receptor beta chains below were found in one sample sequenced in a study of T cell repertoires in cytomegalovirus infection. Their specific antigens are unknown. TCRdb called the reads again in MiXCR, with one record for every CDR3 protein. This table holds roughly 87,000 distinct CDR3 sequences, about 29% found once. The sample was CD8+ T cells from cultured PBMCs, taken from culture after CMV antigen stimulation. The receptors stem from a human donor in good health (CMV status not recorded). Some clones in this sample may be carry-over from other donors' samples.

The chain combines TRBV20-1 with TRBJ1-1; perhaps TRBD1 as D (6 bases). CDR3 length equals 13 residues. The V and J ends lost 6 bases and 5 bases respectively, with 16 bases between them. Germline CDR1 is DFQATT and CDR2 is SNEGSKA (reference sequence). Here the CDR3 DNA reads TGCAGTGCCGTGGACCTACAGGGTACTGAAGCTTTCTTT. This codes for CSAVDLQGTEAFF.

Ten or more counts support this clonotype. This rearrangement joins TRBV19 to TRBJ2-7; possible D gene TRBD2, 5 bases. CDR1 LNHDA and CDR2 SQIVND come from the germline V gene (reference sequence). This CDR3 contains 13 residues. Deletions cut 11 bases from V and 6 bases from J, with 20 bases between. CDR3 sequence: CASSGIASGEQYF. Written as DNA, the CDR3 is TGTGCCTCATCAGGCATCGCCAGCGGCGAGCAGTACTTC.

The CDR3 region is CSAGRVNTEAFF. As DNA, the CDR3 is TGCAGCGCCGGGCGGGTGAACACTGAAGCTTTCTTT. The chain recombines TRBV29-1 with TRBJ1-1; unclear D gene. This CDR3 is 12 amino acids long. Germline V gene lookup returns CDR1 SQVTM and CDR2 ANQGSEA. V was cut by 7 bases and J by 0 bases, with 9 bases left in between.

The gene calls are TRBV7-2 and TRBJ2-1; 8 positions agree with TRBD2. Losses at the gene ends were 4 bases for V and 0 bases for J; bases not matched to a gene: 2. CDR3 length: 15 residues. Germline V gene lookup returns CDR1 SGHTA and CDR2 FQGNSA. The CDR3 loop reads CASSSTSGSYNEQFF. CDR3 in DNA: TGTGCCAGCAGCTCAACTAGCGGCTCCTACAATGAGCAGTTCTTC.

A few counts support this clonotype. The rearrangement joins TRBV7-9 to TRBJ2-7, with 7 bases lining up with TRBD2. CDR3 length equals 14 residues. The V gene end was trimmed by 4 bases and the J gene end by 3 bases; junction bases not matched to a gene: 6. Germline-derived CDR1 and CDR2 are SEHNR and FQNEAQ (reference sequence). The CDR3 DNA reads as TGTGCCAGCAGCTCCACTAGCGCACTCTACGAGCAGTACTTC. It translates to CASSSTSALYEQYF.

This clonotype occurred many times. Here the CDR3 DNA reads TGTGCCAGCAGCTATACGACATACGAGCAGTACTTC. This sequence encodes CASSYTTYEQYF. This chain connects TRBV12-3 or TRBV12-4 to TRBJ2-7, with D uncertain. The CDR3 is 12 amino acids. The V end lost 6 bases, the J end lost 4 bases, and 10 bases lay between the germline ends.

This rearrangement joins TRBV5-4 to TRBJ1-6; tentative D call: TRBD1 (6 bases). V was shortened by 0 bases and J by 6 bases, with 16 bases between the two germline ends. The CDR3 totals 17 residues. CDR1 and CDR2 from the germline V gene are SGHNT and YYREEE (reference sequence). This chain's CDR3 is CASSLAKTGAGNSPLHF. In nucleotides, the CDR3 is TGTGCCAGCAGCTTGGCCAAGACAGGCGCCGGTAATTCACCCCTCCACTTT.

This clonotype has ten or more counts. The chain links TRBV7-8 to TRBJ2-1; no clear D gene. V gave up 0 bases and J gave up 10 bases, with 10 bases separating them. From germline, CDR1 is SGHVS and CDR2 FQNEAQ. The CDR3 extends over 13 amino acids. CDR3 protein: CASSLALGREQFF. As DNA, the CDR3 is TGTGCCAGCAGCTTAGCCCTAGGGCGAGAGCAGTTCTTC.